Below are 31 T cell receptor beta chains sequenced from a single sample in a study of blood T cell repertoires in COVID-19. Profiling relied on immunoSEQ multiplex PCR, and the TCRdb table lists in-frame clones only, not all of them. The table lists some 190,000 clones, about 81% of them singletons, with roughly 3.2% in the top ten. Material for sequencing was PBMCs or T cells enriched from blood (not recorded which). The receptor set was obtained from a woman aged 25-40 years who had recovered from COVID-19.

The chain couples TRBV6-5 to TRBJ1-3, with 10 positions matching TRBD1. The CDR3 is 15 residues long. Looked up from germline, CDR1 is MNHEY and CDR2 is SVGAGI. Germline trimming cut 6 bases from V and 5 bases from J; bases unmatched to any gene: 7. CDR3 residues: CASRKPGQGRNTIYF. The CDR3 nucleotides read TGTGCCAGCAGGAAACCGGGACAGGGGCGAAACACCATATATTTT.

The rearrangement joins TRBV12-3 or TRBV12-4 to TRBJ1-1; 7 positions agree with TRBD1. This CDR3 spans 13 amino acids. Losses at the gene ends were 7 bases for V and 10 bases for J; bases not matched to a gene: 12. CDR3: CASTPTLTGLAFF. The CDR3 nucleotides are TGTGCCAGCACCCCGACGTTGACAGGGTTAGCTTTCTTT.

The chain couples TRBV7-2 to TRBJ2-7; D gene ambiguous. CDR3 size: 14 residues. Germline CDR1 reads SGHTA; CDR2 reads FQGNSA. Trimming shortened V by 5 bases and J by 2 bases, and 13 bases separated the two germline ends. The CDR3 here is CASSTTYGPYEQYF. The CDR3 nucleotides are TGTGCCAGCAGCACGACATACGGCCCCTACGAGCAGTACTTC.

This clone was found once. The genes are TRBV10-3 and TRBJ1-1; D might be TRBD1 (5 bases). The CDR3 runs to 13 residues. From germline, CDR1 is ENHRY and CDR2 SYGVKD. Trimming shortened V by 5 bases and J by 4 bases, and 11 bases separated the two germline ends. CDR3 sequence (DNA): TGTGCCATCAGTTCCCTCCAGGGCACTGAAGCTTTCTTT. It is translated as CAISSLQGTEAFF.

The rearrangement joins TRBV18 to TRBJ2-2; D gene unclear. Germline V gives CDR1 KGHSH, CDR2 LQKENI. This CDR3 comprises 15 residues. Trimming took off 2 bases at V and 4 bases at J, with 11 bases between the two ends. The CDR3, as DNA: TGTGCCAGCTCACCAATGGGTCGAGGCACCGGGGAGCTGTTTTTT. Its translation is CASSPMGRGTGELFF. The variable domain in full, with the rest retrieved from reference TRBV18 and TRBJ2-2, is NAGVMQNPRHLVRRRGQEARLRCSPMKGHSHVYWYRQLPEEGLKFMVYLQKENIIDESGMPKERFSAEFPKEGPSILRIQQVVRGDSAAYFCASSPMGRGTGELFFGEGSRLTVL.

The rearrangement joins TRBV19 to TRBJ1-2; a possible D gene is TRBD1 (6 bases). This CDR3 is 14 amino acids long. Between the trimmed V and J ends, which lost 6 bases and 5 bases, there was a span of 16 bases. The germline V gene has CDR1 LNHDA and CDR2 SQIVND (reference sequence). CDR3 nucleotides: TGTGCCAGTAGAGTACAGGGTACCATTTATGGCTACACCTTC. Protein: CASRVQGTIYGYTF.

This chain uses TRBV5-1 with TRBJ2-3, with 14 bases aligning to TRBD2. The CDR3 sequence is 16 residues long. V was clipped by 1 base and J by 6 bases; unmatched bases: 4. From germline, CDR1 is SGHRS and CDR2 YFSETQ. As DNA, the CDR3 is TGCGCCAGCAGCTTGAGACTAGCGGGAGGGACCGATACGCAGTATTTT. Amino acid sequence: CASSLRLAGGTDTQYF.

The chain employs TRBV5-1 and TRBJ2-3, with 8 bases matching TRBD2. CDR1 SGHRS and CDR2 YFSETQ come from the germline V gene. This CDR3 is built from 15 residues. J was trimmed by 4 bases and V by 1 base; bases with no gene match: 5. The CDR3 here is CASSLRGLGPDTQYF. As DNA, the CDR3 is TGCGCCAGCAGCTTGAGGGGACTAGGGCCAGATACGCAGTATTTT.

V and J are TRBV19 and TRBJ1-2; D is undetermined. CDR3 length: 12 amino acids. Germline CDR1 LNHDA, CDR2 SQIVND (reference sequence). Trimming cost V 3 bases and J 5 bases, with 7 bases left between them. The CDR3 sequence is CASSISVYGYTF. CDR3 DNA sequence: TGTGCCAGTAGTATCTCGGTATATGGCTACACCTTC.

This chain joins TRBV27 and TRBJ2-7; unclear D gene. The CDR3 has 15 residues. Trimming took 2 bases from V and 5 from J, leaving 16 bases between them. CDR1 and CDR2 (germline): MNHEY, SMNVEV (reference sequence). DNA for the CDR3: TGTGCCAGCAGTTTACGAGGCAGCCCCTACGACGAGCAGTACTTC. This codes for CASSLRGSPYDEQYF.

V and J are TRBV5-4 and TRBJ2-5; 7 bases line up with TRBD1. Germline CDR1 reads SGHNT; CDR2 reads YYREEE (reference sequence). The CDR3 contains 15 residues. Trimming removed 3 bases from V and 3 bases from J; junction bases left unmatched: 8. DNA for the CDR3: TGTGCCAGCAGCTCGCCGGGACAGATAGAAGAGACCCAGTACTTC. Protein product: CASSSPGQIEETQYF.

This rearrangement joins TRBV6-5 to TRBJ2-7; 8 bases fit TRBD1. V dropped 6 bases and J dropped 5; count of bases not matched to a gene: 12. The germline CDR1 and CDR2 sequences are MNHEY and SVGAGI. This CDR3 is built from 15 residues. The CDR3 nucleotides are TGTGCCAGCAGATCCGCGACAGGGGTATTCCACGAGCAGTACTTC. Amino acids: CASRSATGVFHEQYF.

The V and J genes are TRBV5-1 and TRBJ2-3, with 9 nucleotides matching TRBD1. The trim removed 3 bases at V and 4 bases at J, leaving 9 bases unmatched. The CDR3 contains 16 residues. Per germline, CDR1 SGHRS and CDR2 YFSETQ. This CDR3 is CASSSGDRVGSDTQYF. CDR3 DNA: TGCGCCAGCAGCTCGGGGGACAGGGTAGGGTCAGATACGCAGTATTTT.

The chain couples TRBV23-1 to TRBJ2-3; D is unresolved. TRBV23-1 is placed among ORFs of uncertain function. CDR3 length equals 18 residues. The V and J ends lost 6 bases and 5 bases respectively, with 27 bases between them. This CDR3 is CASSPPSKTDLRKDTQYF. The CDR3 region has the DNA TGCGCCAGCAGCCCTCCCTCCAAGACCGACCTCAGGAAAGATACGCAGTATTTT.

This sequence joins TRBV28 and TRBJ2-7; D may be TRBD1 (6 bases). V dropped 5 bases and J dropped 3 bases, with 14 bases sitting between them. The length of the CDR3 is 14 residues. Germline V gives CDR1 MDHEN, CDR2 SYDVKM. The CDR3 loop reads CASSAIQGFYEQYF. For the CDR3, the DNA is TGTGCCAGCAGTGCCATACAGGGATTCTACGAGCAGTACTTC.

The rearrangement joins TRBV2 to TRBJ2-2; D unclear. The CDR3 has 15 residues. Deletions cut 4 bases from V and 4 bases from J, with 13 bases between. Germline CDR1 reads SNHLY; CDR2 reads FYNNEI. CDR3 sequence (DNA): TGTGCCAGCAGTGTATACCTCGTCAGCACCGGGGAGCTGTTTTTT. Amino acids: CASSVYLVSTGELFF.

V and J are TRBV7-6 and TRBJ2-2, with 13 nucleotides matching TRBD2. CDR3 length: 16 amino acids. Germline CDR1 is SGHVS and CDR2 is FNYEAQ. V was pared by 6 bases and J by 6 bases, with 7 bases of the junction left unmatched. For the CDR3, the DNA is TGTGCCAGCAGTCCAACTAGCGGGAGGGGCGCCGGGGAGCTGTTTTTT. It yields the protein CASSPTSGRGAGELFF.

The DNA for the CDR3 is TGTGCCAGCAGTGAGTGGTCAGTCAGAACCCAGTACTTC. Encoded protein: CASSEWSVRTQYF. The J gene is TRBJ2-5, the V gene TRBV6-1; D unclear. Trimming left V 3 bases short and J 8 bases short, with 13 bases between. This CDR3 has 13 amino acids. CDR1 is MNHNS, CDR2 SASEGT, per germline.

The V call is TRBV28, the J call TRBJ1-5; 7 bases map to TRBD1. V was pared by 3 bases and J by 4 bases, with 9 bases of the junction left unmatched. The CDR3 contains 16 residues. Germline V CDR1 and CDR2: MDHEN, SYDVKM. CDR3 protein: CASSFLGQAVNQPQHF. In DNA form, the CDR3 reads TGTGCCAGCAGTTTCCTCGGACAGGCGGTTAATCAGCCCCAGCATTTT.

This clone occurred once. The chain recombines TRBV19 with TRBJ1-1, with 9 bases matching TRBD1. The CDR3 has 13 amino acids. Per the germline V gene, CDR1 is LNHDA and CDR2 is SQIVND (reference sequence). With V trimmed by 1 base and J by 6 bases, 0 bases remained unmatched. The CDR3 region is CASSIGQGAEAFF. The CDR3 DNA reads as TGTGCCAGTAGTATAGGACAGGGGGCTGAAGCTTTCTTT.

The V gene is TRBV4-1, the J gene TRBJ2-5, with 9 bases identical to TRBD2. Per the germline V gene, CDR1 is MGHRA and CDR2 is YSYEKL. Unmatched junction bases numbered 11, after V lost 2 bases and J lost 4 bases. CDR3 size: 17 residues. Here the CDR3 DNA reads TGCGCCAGCAGCCAAACGGGAGCGGGGGGCCTCGGAGAGACCCAGTACTTC. This codes for CASSQTGAGGLGETQYF.

CDR3 sequence (DNA): TGTGCCAGCGCTAGAGACAGGGCGGCCACTGAAGCTTTCTTT. Its protein is CASARDRAATEAFF. The chain carries TRBV6-5 and TRBJ1-1; 7 nucleotides agree with TRBD1. CDR3 size: 14 residues. Germline CDR1 MNHEY, CDR2 SVGAGI. V dropped 8 bases and J dropped 4; count of bases not matched to a gene: 10.

The CDR3 region is CASRNPGLANEQFF. CDR3 DNA: TGCGCCAGCAGAAACCCGGGACTAGCCAATGAGCAGTTCTTC. This sequence joins TRBV10-2 and TRBJ2-1; TRBD2 aligns across 9 bases. The CDR3 length is 14 residues. Per the germline V gene, CDR1 is WSHSY and CDR2 is SAAADI. V was pared by 6 bases and J by 6 bases, with 6 bases of the junction left unmatched.

The chain uses TRBV12-5 and TRBJ1-2; 7 positions match TRBD1. CDR1 is LGHNT, CDR2 FRNRAP, per germline. The length of the CDR3 is 15 residues. V trimming: 6 bases; J trimming: 1 base; junction bases outside the gene matches: 8. CDR3 in DNA: TGTGCTAGTGGCCACGGGACAGCAAATAACTATGGCTACACCTTC. This translates into CASGHGTANNYGYTF.

The chain links TRBV12-3 or TRBV12-4 to TRBJ1-2; D gene uncertain. Trimming stripped 0 bases from V and 8 bases from J, with 7 bases between. The CDR3 spans 12 residues. CDR3 DNA sequence: TGTGCCAGCAGTTTAGCGGTCGAGGGCTACACCTTC. Translating gives CASSLAVEGYTF.

This clone was observed a handful of times. V and J are TRBV28 and TRBJ1-5; D is undetermined. Trimming removed 5 bases at V and 6 bases at J, with 11 bases between. Germline CDR1 and CDR2: MDHEN and SYDVKM. The CDR3 sequence is 13 residues long. The CDR3 protein is CASSPPLVQPQHF. The CDR3 DNA follows: TGTGCCAGCAGTCCTCCGTTAGTTCAGCCCCAGCATTTT.

The V and J genes are TRBV7-8 and TRBJ2-6; D is perhaps TRBD1 (6 bases). CDR3 size: 14 residues. CDR1 is SGHVS, CDR2 FQNEAQ, per germline. This CDR3 reads CGGTKISGANVLTF. The CDR3 coding sequence is TGTGGTGGGACAAAAATCTCTGGGGCCAACGTCCTGACTTTC.

The CDR3 sequence is CASSLWKTGGRGTEAFF. The CDR3 region has the DNA TGTGCCAGCAGTTTATGGAAGACAGGGGGAAGGGGGACTGAAGCTTTCTTT. The chain has TRBV28 and TRBJ1-1, with TRBD1 identical over 9 bases. CDR3 length: 17 amino acids. Losses at the gene ends were 0 bases for V and 5 bases for J; bases not matched to a gene: 10. CDR1 MDHEN and CDR2 SYDVKM come from the germline V gene.

J is TRBJ1-1 and V is TRBV19; perhaps TRBD1 as D (5 bases). Germline V gene lookup returns CDR1 LNHDA and CDR2 SQIVND (reference sequence). This CDR3 is 15 amino acids long. Trimming took off 2 bases at V and 4 bases at J, with 14 bases between the two ends. DNA of the CDR3: TGTGCCAGTAGTATACTAGGGAGGGGCACCACTGAAGCTTTCTTT. This sequence encodes CASSILGRGTTEAFF.

The V call is TRBV28, the J call TRBJ1-1, with 7 positions matching TRBD1. J was trimmed by 6 bases and V by 2 bases; bases with no gene match: 3. The CDR3 is 13 amino acids. CDR1 MDHEN and CDR2 SYDVKM come from the germline V gene. CDR3 sequence (DNA): TGTGCCAGCAGTTTAACCGGACAGGCTGAAGCTTTCTTT. The encoded protein is CASSLTGQAEAFF.

This clone was observed at least ten times. V is TRBV4-1 and J is TRBJ2-6; TRBD2 matches at 11 bases. CDR1 and CDR2 (germline): MGHRA, YSYEKL. J lost 4 bases, V lost 6 bases, and 17 bases had no gene match. This CDR3 comprises 20 residues. The CDR3 spells CASRDPLLAGGSPGANVLTF. The CDR3 DNA reads TGCGCCAGCAGGGATCCCCTTTTAGCGGGAGGGAGCCCCGGGGCCAACGTCCTGACTTTC.